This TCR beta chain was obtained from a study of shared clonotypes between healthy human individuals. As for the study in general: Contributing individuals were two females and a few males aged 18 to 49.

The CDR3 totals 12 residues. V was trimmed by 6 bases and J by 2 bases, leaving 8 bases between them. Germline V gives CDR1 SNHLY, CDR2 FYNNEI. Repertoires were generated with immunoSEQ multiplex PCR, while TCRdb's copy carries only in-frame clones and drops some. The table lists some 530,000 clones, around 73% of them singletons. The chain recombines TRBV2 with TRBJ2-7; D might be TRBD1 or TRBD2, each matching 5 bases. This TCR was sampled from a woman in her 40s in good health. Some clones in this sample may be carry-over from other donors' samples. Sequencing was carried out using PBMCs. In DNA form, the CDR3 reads TGTGCCAGCAGGGGACCGACCTACGAGCAGTACTTC. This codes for CASRGPTYEQYF.